A selection of T cell receptor beta chains follows, all from one sample in a study of graft-versus-host responses after intestinal transplantation. Some clones are missing from TCRdb's copy, which holds only in-frame ones; the method was immunoSEQ multiplex PCR. In the table there are tens of thousands of clones, around 94% of which are singletons. The source material was PBMCs, sampled 16 days after intestinal transplant. Source of these receptors: a human patient who received an intestinal transplant, so some T cells may come from the graft donor. CDR3s include the opening cysteine and the closing phenylalanine or tryptophan. A D gene is named only where the DNA matches it firmly. Size is stated for part of the rows, as once, few or many counts, or as a class when the clone is expanded.

TRBJ1-2 TRBV10-3 . . TGTGCCATCCTCCCCCGATGGGGCTACTATGGCTACACCTTC CAILPRWGYYGYTF
TRBJ1-2 TRBV30 . . . CAWGPGTGDGCTF
TRBJ2-7 TRBV28 TRBD1 . TGTGCCAGCAGTTTCAGGACAGGGCAGGGGTACTTC CASSFRTGQGYF
TRBJ2-1 TRBV19 TRBD2 . TGTGCCAGTAGTATAGGCCGGGGGGTAAAAGTCTACAATGAGCAGTTCTTC CASSIGRGVKVYNEQFF
TRBJ1-6 TRBV5-8 . . TGTGCCAGCAGCTTGAGTCCGCCCCTCCACTTT CASSLSPPLHF
TRBJ2-7 TRBV10-2 TRBD1 . TGCGCCAGCAGTGACAGGGGGCATGGAGACGAGCAGTACTTC CASSDRGHGDEQYF
TRBJ1-5 TRBV7-7 . . TGTGCTCACGATCAGCCCCAGCATTTT CAHDQPQHF
TRBJ1-5 TRBV7-6 . . TGTGCCAGCAGCTTGGGGGAGGGTCAGCCCCAGCATTTT CASSLGEGQPQHF
TRBJ1-3 TRBV27 TRBD1 few TGTGCCAGCAGTCCATCACAGGGGACTGGAAACACCATATATTTT CASSPSQGTGNTIYF
TRBJ2-1 TRBV7-9 . . TGTGCCAGCAGCTCGACAGTTTACAATGAGCAGTTCTTC CASSSTVYNEQFF
TRBJ2-7 TRBV19 . . TGTGCCAGTAGTATGGTACTAGCTTCCCCCTACGAGCAGTACTTC CASSMVLASPYEQYF
TRBJ2-1 TRBV6-5 TRBD2 . TGTGCCACAGCATGGACTAGCGGGGGAGGGAATGAGCAGTTCTTC CATAWTSGGGNEQFF
TRBJ1-5 TRBV28 . . TGTGCCAGCAGTTTGACGGACTCGAGGAGTCAGCCCCAGCATTTT CASSLTDSRSQPQHF
TRBJ1-5 TRBV2 TRBD1 few TGTGCCAGCAGTGAACTAGGACAGGGGGTCAGCCAGCCCCAGCATTTT CASSELGQGVSQPQHF
TRBJ2-7 TRBV6-5 TRBD1 . TGTGCCAGCAGTCCTCCGGGGACAGGGGGCTCACTGCAGTACTTC CASSPPGTGGSLQYF
TRBJ1-6 TRBV27 . . TGTGCCAGCACCTGGCAGCTGTATAATTCACCCCTCCACTTT CASTWQLYNSPLHF
TRBJ2-7 TRBV15 TRBD2 . TGTGCCACCAGCGGGGGACTAGCGGGGCCCTACGAGCAGTACTTC CATSGGLAGPYEQYF
TRBJ2-7 TRBV7-9 TRBD1 . TGTGCCAGCAGCCCTATTATGGCAGGGGGCGTGAGGGCCGAGCAGTACTTC CASSPIMAGGVRAEQYF
TRBJ2-7 TRBV28 . . TGTGCCAGCAGTTGGAACTCCTACGAGCAGTACTTC CASSWNSYEQYF
TRBJ2-3 TRBV7-9 TRBD2 . TGTGCCAGCAGTACACTAGCGTCTCTCCCAGATACGCAGTATTTT CASSTLASLPDTQYF
TRBJ2-3 TRBV11-3 . . TGTGCCAGCAGCCCTAGCACAGATACGCAGTATTTT CASSPSTDTQYF
TRBJ2-1 TRBV28 . . TGTGCCAGCAGTTTGGTTGCAGGGTTAAATGAGCAGTTCTTC CASSLVAGLNEQFF
TRBJ2-7 TRBV12-5 . . TGTGCTAGTGGGAGTTCATCCTACGAGCAGTACTTC CASGSSSYEQYF
TRBJ2-1 TRBV4-2 . . TGTGCCAGCAGCCAAGAGGGTAGCCCCGAGCAGTTCTTC CASSQEGSPEQFF
TRBJ2-7 TRBV4-1 . . TGCGCCAGCAGCCAAGGGAGGGGGCTGAATGGTTACGAGCAGTACTTC CASSQGRGLNGYEQYF
TRBJ2-5 TRBV2 . . TGTGCCAGCAGTGACCCCAAGGTTTGGGAAGAGACCCAGTACTTC CASSDPKVWEETQYF
TRBJ2-7 TRBV4-1 . . TGCGCCAGCAGCCAAGAGGCCCTCTACGAGCAGTACTTC CASSQEALYEQYF
TRBJ1-3 TRBV29-1 . . TGCAGCGTTGGAGGGGTCGGAACTGGAAACACCATATATTTT CSVGGVGTGNTIYF